This T cell receptor beta chain stems from a study of blood T cell repertoires in COVID-19. Background on the study: Collection of acute and convalescent COVID-19 samples took place in the United States, Italy and Spain.

The CDR3 extends over 16 amino acids. The V gene end was trimmed by 0 bases and the J gene end by 0 bases; junction bases not matched to a gene: 0. Germline assignment: CDR1 KGHSH and CDR2 LQKENI. TCRdb keeps only in-frame clones here, not all; method: immunoSEQ multiplex PCR. The sample has over 200,000 clones, 92% seen once. The V and J genes are TRBV18 and TRBJ2-7, with 12 positions matching TRBD2. The sample was peripheral blood. The receptor's source is a man between 60 and 70 years old with COVID-19, enrolled during active disease. The CDR3 DNA sequence: TGTGCCAGCTCACCACCGGGACTAGCGGGCTCCTACGAGCAGTACTTC. Amino acids: CASSPPGLAGSYEQYF.